What follows are 26 T cell receptor beta chains derived from one specimen sequenced in a study of Ad26.COV2.S vaccination and SARS-CoV-2 variants (dated by TCRdb to about 2021). Libraries were built with the immunoSEQ multiplex PCR assay. TCRdb provides this immuneACCESS table in a form limited to in-frame rearrangements. Some clones are lacking; in checked studies, under half of them reflect an unresolved V gene, and why the rest are absent is not known. The sample profile shows roughly 380,000 clones; approximately 88% of them were found once. The top ten clonotypes cover 3.6% of the sample. In light of the paper, this sample's treatment or condition label describes: about 20 received Ad26.COV2.S at low or high dose, single or two shots; a few received placebo; per-sample allocation not given. For vaccine and placebo recipients, repertoires were sequenced using samples collected on day 63 after the first injection.

Specimen: peripheral blood, collected in a trial of Ad26.COV2.S vaccine versus placebo. The receptor set was obtained from a person aged 18-60 years who received the Ad26.COV2.S COVID-19 vaccine or a placebo.

The V and J genes are TRBV2 and TRBJ1-2, with D possibly TRBD1 on 6 matching bases. V lost 10 bases, J lost 8 bases, and 14 bases lay in between. The germline CDR1 and CDR2 sequences are SNHLY and FYNNEI. This CDR3 is 11 amino acids long. The chain's CDR3 is CATRDIGGYTF. The CDR3 region has the DNA TGTGCCACCCGGGACATTGGAGGCTACACCTTC.

The chain is built from TRBV3-1 (or the pseudogene TRBV3-2) and TRBJ1-3; 7 bases line up with TRBD1. The V segment lost 3 bases and the J segment 0 bases; nucleotides outside the gene matches: 2. Per the germline V gene, CDR1 is LGHDT and CDR2 is YNNKEL (reference sequence). This CDR3 is 15 amino acids long. CDR3 DNA sequence: TGTGCCAGCAGCCATGACAGGGACTCTGGAAACACCATATATTTT. The encoded protein is CASSHDRDSGNTIYF.

CDR3 nucleotides: TGTGCCAGCAGCTTAGCGGGGGTGGGGGAGACCCAGTACTTC. This sequence encodes CASSLAGVGETQYF. The V gene is TRBV7-2, the J gene TRBJ2-5; D could derive from TRBD1 or TRBD2 (5 bases each). Trimming removed 0 bases from V and 5 bases from J, with 10 bases in between. The CDR3 is 14 residues long. Germline V lookup: CDR1 SGHTA, CDR2 FQGNSA.

This chain uses TRBV4-1 with TRBJ2-5; tentatively, D is TRBD1 (6 bases). There are 14 residues in the CDR3. Germline loops: CDR1 MGHRA, CDR2 YSYEKL. V lost 1 base, J lost 5 bases, and 11 bases lay in between. The CDR3, as DNA: TGCGCCAGCAGCCAAGTTTTGAGGGGGGAGACCCAGTACTTC. Protein product: CASSQVLRGETQYF.

V gene TRBV14 combines with J gene TRBJ1-6, with D possibly matching TRBD1 (5 bases). Between the trimmed V and J ends, which lost 0 bases and 14 bases, there was a span of 8 bases. Germline CDR1 and CDR2: SGHDN and FVKESK. The CDR3 spans 12 residues. The CDR3 sequence: CASSQDQGALHF. The DNA for the CDR3 is TGTGCCAGCAGCCAAGATCAAGGGGCCCTCCACTTT.

The CDR3 loop is CASSHGQGQFF. CDR3 sequence (DNA): TGTGCCAGCAGCCACGGACAGGGGCAGTTCTTC. V gene TRBV11-1 combines with J gene TRBJ2-1; 8 bases agree with TRBD1. V shed 5 bases and J 12 bases; nucleotides not matched to a gene: 3. Germline loops: CDR1 SGHAT, CDR2 FQDESV (reference sequence). This CDR3 region has 11 residues.

To note about this clone: The junction shows a germline mismatch at one end, possibly a read error. The chain combines TRBV5-1 with TRBJ2-7; a possible D gene is TRBD1 (5 bases). The CDR3 is 14 amino acids. Looked up from germline, CDR1 is SGHRS and CDR2 is YFSETQ. The CDR3 sequence: CASSVATERYGQYF. In DNA, the CDR3 is TGCGCCAGCAGTGTTGCGACAGAGCGTTACGGGCAGTACTTC.

This chain connects TRBV5-1 to TRBJ1-1, with D unresolved. The CDR3 has 14 amino acids. Germline V CDR1 and CDR2: SGHRS, YFSETQ. Trimming shortened V by 4 bases and J by 10 bases, and 20 bases separated the two germline ends. The CDR3 loop reads CASSPRTTEVAAFF. DNA of the CDR3: TGCGCCAGCAGCCCTCGGACTACGGAGGTGGCAGCTTTCTTT.

The rearrangement links TRBV3-1 (or the pseudogene TRBV3-2) to TRBJ1-3; D is perhaps TRBD1 (6 bases). The ends were cut back, 0 bases at V and 2 bases at J, with 8 bases in the middle. This CDR3 comprises 15 residues. Looked up from germline, CDR1 is LGHDT and CDR2 is YNNKEL (reference sequence). As DNA, the CDR3 is TGTGCCAGCAGCCAAGACAGGGGAACTGGAAACACCATATATTTT. It codes for CASSQDRGTGNTIYF.

The V call is TRBV30, the J call TRBJ1-2; D is unresolved. Germline CDR1 is GTSNPN and CDR2 is SVGIG (reference sequence). The CDR3 contains 11 residues. V lost 0 bases to trimming and J lost 7 bases, with 6 bases between them. The CDR3 region is CAWSVLGGYTF. As DNA, the CDR3 is TGTGCCTGGAGTGTACTGGGTGGCTACACCTTC.

This clone is a singleton in its sample. The chain employs TRBV19 and TRBJ1-5, with 7 nucleotides matching TRBD1. With V trimmed by 7 bases and J by 7 bases, 10 bases remained unmatched. The CDR3 has 14 residues. Germline lookup yields CDR1 LNHDA and CDR2 SQIVND (reference sequence). The CDR3 nucleotides read TGTGCCAGTATTAGGGGAACAGGGGACCAGCCCCAGCATTTT. This encodes CASIRGTGDQPQHF.

The chain combines TRBV29-1 with TRBJ2-7; D is perhaps TRBD2 (6 bases). CDR3 length: 15 residues. The germline gives CDR1 SQVTM, CDR2 ANQGSEA. Trimming pared 6 bases from V and 1 base from J, leaving 19 bases between. CDR3 loop: CSVWGRTVISYEQYF. The CDR3 DNA is TGCAGCGTGTGGGGGAGGACCGTAATTTCCTACGAGCAGTACTTC.

V gene TRBV6-5 combines with J gene TRBJ1-2; D is perhaps TRBD1 (6 bases). Trimming removed 0 bases at V and 6 bases at J, with 14 bases between. The CDR3 sequence is 15 residues long. Germline V gene sequence: CDR1 MNHEY, CDR2 SVGAGI. The CDR3 nucleotides are TGTGCCAGCAGTTACTCGACGGGGGGCCAGGATGGCTACACCTTC. Translated, it gives CASSYSTGGQDGYTF.

Only one count was recorded for this clone. The chain joins TRBV10-3 to TRBJ2-2; 13 nucleotides line up with TRBD2. The junction had 11 bases not matched to a gene; V was cut back by 6 bases and J by 1 base. The CDR3 totals 19 residues. Germline-derived CDR1 and CDR2 are ENHRY and SYGVKD. The CDR3 reads CAISRTTGTSGENTGELFF. The CDR3 nucleotides read TGTGCCATCAGCCGAACAACCGGGACTAGCGGGGAGAACACCGGGGAGCTGTTTTTT.

This chain connects TRBV12-3 or TRBV12-4 to TRBJ1-3; no definite D call. The CDR3 sequence is 13 residues long. The V end was cut by 3 bases, the J end by 8 bases, with 11 bases between. The CDR3 nucleotides read TGTGCCAGCAGTTTTGGAGGTGATGACACCATATATTTT. It specifies CASSFGGDDTIYF.

This clone was recorded once. The V gene is TRBV5-1, the J gene TRBJ1-3, with TRBD1 matching over 11 bases. V dropped 3 bases and J dropped 0; count of bases not matched to a gene: 2. CDR1 SGHRS and CDR2 YFSETQ come from the germline V gene. This CDR3 has 16 residues. CDR3 bases: TGCGCCAGCAGCTGGGGACAGGGGGTCTCTGGAAACACCATATATTTT. The encoded protein is CASSWGQGVSGNTIYF. Full variable domain (rest looked up from reference TRBV5-1 and TRBJ1-3): KAGVTQTPRYLIKTRGQQVTLSCSPISGHRSVSWYQQTPGQGLQFLFEYFSETQRNKGNFPGRFSGRQFSNSRSEMNVSTLELGDSALYLCASSWGQGVSGNTIYFGEGSWLTVV.

The J gene is TRBJ2-1, the V gene TRBV7-9; either TRBD1 or TRBD2 may supply D (5 bases each). Trimming removed 3 bases from V and 2 bases from J, with 11 bases in between. Germline V gives CDR1 SEHNR, CDR2 FQNEAQ (reference sequence). The CDR3 has 15 amino acids. CDR3 region: CASSFGTLTYNEQFF. For the CDR3, the DNA is TGTGCCAGCAGCTTCGGGACGCTAACCTACAATGAGCAGTTCTTC.

The rearrangement links TRBV5-6 to TRBJ2-5, with a tentative D call TRBD2 (6 bases). Trimming stripped 2 bases from V and 4 bases from J, with 12 bases between. This CDR3 is built from 14 residues. CDR1 SGHDT and CDR2 YYEEEE come from the germline V gene. The CDR3 sequence: CASSFVAGPETQYF. CDR3 in DNA: TGTGCCAGCAGCTTTGTGGCGGGGCCAGAGACCCAGTACTTC.

The rearrangement joins TRBV13 to TRBJ2-7; D call uncertain. The CDR3 runs 11 residues. Germline values: CDR1 PRHDT, CDR2 FYEKMQ (reference sequence). Trimming removed 5 bases at V and 0 bases at J, with 2 bases between. CDR3 in amino acids: CASSVSYEQYF. The CDR3 region has the DNA TGTGCCAGCAGCGTCTCCTACGAGCAGTACTTC.

A single count supports this clone. V gene TRBV27 combines with J gene TRBJ1-6; D gene unclear. Germline lookup yields CDR1 MNHEY and CDR2 SMNVEV (reference sequence). The CDR3 is 16 residues long. V was clipped by 0 bases and J by 0 bases, with 6 bases between them. DNA for the CDR3: TGTGCCAGCAGTTTATCCCCTAGCTCCTATAATTCACCCCTCCACTTT. Protein sequence: CASSLSPSSYNSPLHF.

This chain connects TRBV19 to TRBJ1-2; 8 nucleotides align to TRBD1. Germline V lookup: CDR1 LNHDA, CDR2 SQIVND (reference sequence). CDR3 length: 12 residues. The ends lost 5 bases at V and 6 bases at J; junction bases unmatched: 2. The CDR3 DNA follows: TGTGCCAGTAGTTCAGGGGGCCATGGCTACACCTTC. Translating gives CASSSGGHGYTF.

The chain recombines TRBV7-2 with TRBJ1-4, with 7 bases lining up with TRBD1. The length of the CDR3 is 15 residues. The trim removed 4 bases at V and 4 bases at J, leaving 6 bases unmatched. Germline CDR1 SGHTA, CDR2 FQGNSA. The DNA for the CDR3 is TGTGCCAGCAGCTGGACAGGCGGGAGTAATGAAAAACTGTTTTTT. It yields the protein CASSWTGGSNEKLFF.

J is TRBJ1-5 and V is TRBV4-1; D may be TRBD1 (5 bases). Germline loops: CDR1 MGHRA, CDR2 YSYEKL. The CDR3 totals 19 residues. V was clipped by 4 bases and J by 0 bases, with 22 bases between them. The CDR3 loop is CASSPARGGPRDSNQPQHF. CDR3 bases: TGCGCCAGCAGCCCAGCTAGGGGTGGACCGAGGGATAGCAATCAGCCCCAGCATTTT.

This rearrangement joins TRBV19 to TRBJ1-5, with no clear D. The germline V and J ends were trimmed by 3 bases and 8 bases, with 17 bases remaining between them. This CDR3 has 15 residues. Germline V CDR1 and CDR2: LNHDA, SQIVND (reference sequence). This chain's CDR3 is CASSMTRVGSEPQHF. The DNA of the CDR3 is TGTGCCAGTAGTATGACCCGCGTGGGGAGCGAGCCCCAGCATTTT.

The V gene is TRBV6-2 or TRBV6-3, the J gene TRBJ2-5, with TRBD1 as a possible D gene (6 bases). This CDR3 has 16 residues. With 4 bases removed from V and 0 bases from J, the gap between germline ends came to 15 bases. Germline-derived CDR1 and CDR2 are MNHEY and SVGEGT. CDR3 sequence: CASSSDGRGYQETQYF. The CDR3 DNA follows: TGTGCCAGCAGTTCCGACGGCAGGGGCTACCAAGAGACCCAGTACTTC.

This clone was seen just once. The chain is built from TRBV23-1 and TRBJ1-5, with D unresolved. TRBV23-1 falls under the ORF class, with uncertain function. CDR3 size: 15 residues. Trimming left V 0 bases short and J 0 bases short, with 6 bases between. The CDR3 DNA follows: TGCGCCAGCAGTCAATCCTCCTATAGCAATCAGCCCCAGCATTTT. This codes for CASSQSSYSNQPQHF.